Below, 21 T cell receptor beta chains from the same sample are listed, as sequenced in a study of Graves' ophthalmopathy and Graves' hyperthyroidism. The study amplified TCR beta CDR3 regions using RNA transcripts. Following a first-round RT-PCR that used HTBI primers, a second-round multiplex PCR was carried out. TCRdb reprocessed the multiplex PCR reads with MiXCR, giving one entry per CDR3 protein. The table has approximately 210,000 distinct CDR3 sequences, roughly 21% seen once; the top ten hold about 46%. Material: peripheral blood. The receptors come from a woman aged 45-65 years with Graves' ophthalmopathy.

This clonotype was seen a handful of times. The gene calls are TRBV19 and TRBJ2-2, with D perhaps being TRBD1 or TRBD2 (5 bases each). Germline V gives CDR1 LNHDA, CDR2 SQIVND (reference sequence). This CDR3 region has 16 residues. V lost 4 bases and J 8 bases, leaving 20 bases between the germline ends. The CDR3 DNA reads as TGTGCCAGTAGTACGGCAATGGGTTTCGGGGCGGGGGAGCTGTTTTTT. It codes for CASSTAMGFGAGELFF.

The sample holds many counts of this clonotype. The V call is TRBV6-1, the J call TRBJ2-7; TRBD2 matches at 10 bases. V shed 7 bases and J 5 bases; nucleotides not matched to a gene: 8. This CDR3 comprises 14 residues. Germline V gene data show CDR1 as MNHNS and CDR2 as SASEGT. CDR3: CASTLTSGWDEQYF. In DNA form, the CDR3 reads TGTGCCAGCACCTTGACTAGCGGGTGGGACGAGCAGTACTTC.

The sample holds many counts of this clonotype. The chain is built from TRBV2 and TRBJ2-6, with D perhaps matching TRBD1 (6 bases). V was pared by 5 bases and J by 0 bases, with 17 bases between. The CDR3 length is 18 residues. Germline lookup yields CDR1 SNHLY and CDR2 FYNNEI. CDR3 DNA: TGTGCCAGCAGTACAGGGAACCCACCGGGCTCTGGGGCCAACGTCCTGACTTTC. It yields the protein CASSTGNPPGSGANVLTF.

The sample holds many counts of this clonotype. The genes are TRBV29-1 and TRBJ2-5; possible D gene TRBD1, 5 bases. Germline V gene data show CDR1 as SQVTM and CDR2 as ANQGSEA. V shed 5 bases and J shed 6 bases, with 10 bases lying between them. The CDR3 runs 11 residues. CDR3 loop: CSVRKGKTQYF. The CDR3 nucleotides are TGCAGCGTTCGCAAGGGGAAGACCCAGTACTTC.

This clonotype was seen only a few times. This chain uses TRBV12-3 or TRBV12-4 with TRBJ2-5; 8 bases line up with TRBD1. V was pared by 5 bases and J by 5 bases, with 10 bases of the junction left unmatched. The length of the CDR3 is 15 residues. The CDR3 spells CASSHRQGLVETQYF. In DNA form, the CDR3 reads TGTGCCAGCAGTCACAGACAGGGGTTAGTGGAGACCCAGTACTTC.

The chain links TRBV6-1 to TRBJ2-5; D may be TRBD1 (5 bases). Germline assignment: CDR1 MNHNS and CDR2 SASEGT. The CDR3 sequence is 12 residues long. Between the trimmed V and J ends, which lost 4 bases and 6 bases, there was a span of 9 bases. CDR3 sequence reads: CASSGDSKTQYF. CDR3 nucleotide sequence: TGTGCCAGCAGTGGTGACAGTAAGACCCAGTACTTC.

This clonotype was seen repeatedly, ten times or more. J is TRBJ2-4 and V is TRBV28; D ambiguous. V lost 4 bases and J lost 7, with 8 bases in between. CDR1 MDHEN and CDR2 SYDVKM come from the germline V gene. The CDR3 totals 12 residues. The chain's CDR3 is CASSYKPNIQYF. The CDR3 DNA follows: TGTGCCAGCAGTTATAAACCGAACATTCAGTACTTC.

The table lists this clonotype with many counts. V usage is TRBV24-1 and J usage is TRBJ1-1, with 8 bases matching TRBD1. V shed 2 bases and J 11 bases; nucleotides not matched to a gene: 6. The CDR3 consists of 13 residues. Germline CDR1 KGHDR, CDR2 SFDVKD. CDR3 loop: CATSDSDRGKAFF. The DNA of the CDR3 is TGTGCCACCAGTGATTCCGACAGGGGAAAGGCTTTCTTT.

The chain recombines TRBV2 with TRBJ2-5, with 9 bases aligning to TRBD2. CDR1 is SNHLY, CDR2 FYNNEI, per germline. Trimming cost V 10 bases and J 4 bases; bases outside gene matches: 25. CDR3 size: 19 residues. The CDR3 region is CATLLPGGGAGGRAETQYF. CDR3 nucleotides: TGTGCCACCCTCCTCCCCGGAGGGGGCGCCGGCGGGAGGGCAGAGACCCAGTACTTC.

This clonotype occurred many times. The J gene is TRBJ2-7, the V gene TRBV6-1; TRBD2 matches 10 bases. The V and J ends lost 2 bases and 6 bases, in that order; junction bases with no gene match: 16. The CDR3 has 18 amino acids. The germline gives CDR1 MNHNS, CDR2 SASEGT. CDR3 in amino acids: CASSEPTSGIPSSSEQYF. The CDR3 DNA is TGTGCCAGCAGTGAACCAACTAGCGGGATTCCGTCTTCTTCCGAGCAGTACTTC.

This clonotype was seen at least ten times. The V and J genes are TRBV20-1 and TRBJ1-1; 7 nucleotides match TRBD1. Germline CDR1 reads DFQATT; CDR2 reads SNEGSKA (reference sequence). The J segment lost 7 bases and the V segment lost 3 bases, leaving 5 bases of the junction unmatched. The length of the CDR3 is 12 residues. As DNA, the CDR3 is TGCAGTGCTAGGGAGGGGGCGCGTGAAGCTTTCTTT. This gives the protein CSAREGAREAFF.

Points on this clonotype: Germline is not matched at one junction end, which may reflect a read error. The V gene is TRBV6-5, the J gene TRBJ1-1; 7 bases match TRBD1. The CDR3 has 14 amino acids. The germline CDR1 and CDR2 sequences are MNHEY and SVGAGI. The CDR3 is CASSYGQANTEAFF. In nucleotides, the CDR3 is TGTGCCAGTAGTTACGGACAGGCGAACACTGAAGCTTTCTTT.

Here the CDR3 reads CASSRSTGDLLRTQYF. CDR3 nucleotide sequence: TGTGCCAGCAGCCGATCCACAGGGGACTTACTTCGGACCCAGTACTTC. J is TRBJ2-5 and V is TRBV27, with D perhaps TRBD1 (7 bases). V lost 6 bases and J 7 bases, leaving 24 bases between the germline ends. The CDR3 extends over 16 amino acids. CDR1 and CDR2 (germline): MNHEY, SMNVEV (reference sequence).

This clonotype has a count of ten or more. The CDR3 sequence: CASSTWDRVFGELFF. Written as DNA, the CDR3 is TGTGCCAGCAGTACATGGGACAGGGTGTTCGGGGAGCTGTTTTTT. J is TRBJ2-2 and V is TRBV12-3 or TRBV12-4; TRBD1 matches 9 bases. The J segment lost 7 bases and the V segment lost 5 bases, leaving 8 bases of the junction unmatched. This CDR3 region has 15 residues.

This clonotype was detected many times. The rearrangement links TRBV5-1 to TRBJ2-7; D is possibly TRBD2 (6 bases). CDR1 SGHRS and CDR2 YFSETQ come from the germline V gene. Trimming took 4 bases from V and 7 from J, leaving 21 bases between them. The CDR3 runs to 15 residues. The CDR3 protein is CASSPGGTDLREQYF. The CDR3 region has the DNA TGCGCCAGCAGCCCCGGCGGGACCGACCTACGAGAGCAGTACTTC.

The genes are TRBV24-1 and TRBJ2-5; tentatively, D is TRBD2 (5 bases). Germline-derived CDR1 and CDR2 are KGHDR and SFDVKD. Trimming cost V 11 bases and J 1 base, with 25 bases left between them. The CDR3 consists of 17 residues. CDR3 sequence reads: CASRPQLDKQIQETQYF. The CDR3, as DNA: TGTGCCAGCAGACCGCAACTAGACAAGCAGATCCAAGAGACCCAGTACTTC.

V is TRBV6-1 and J is TRBJ2-7, with D perhaps matching TRBD1 (6 bases). The CDR3 spans 14 residues. The V gene's germline CDR1 is MNHNS and CDR2 SASEGT. Trimming removed 6 bases at V and 3 bases at J, with 15 bases between. CDR3 in amino acids: CASSPTGIGYEQYF. The CDR3 region has the DNA TGTGCCAGCAGCCCTACAGGGATCGGCTACGAGCAGTACTTC.

The J gene is TRBJ2-2, the V gene TRBV27, with D maybe TRBD1 (6 bases). The CDR3 covers 16 residues. V lost 0 bases, J lost 5 bases, and 13 bases lay in between. Per the germline V gene, CDR1 is MNHEY and CDR2 is SMNVEV (reference sequence). The CDR3 protein is CASSLSLAGVTGELFF. CDR3 DNA: TGTGCCAGCAGTTTATCGTTGGCAGGGGTTACCGGGGAGCTGTTTTTT.

The chain recombines TRBV7-9 with TRBJ2-5, with D possibly TRBD2 on 5 matching bases. The CDR3 is made up of 15 amino acids. Germline-derived CDR1 and CDR2 are SEHNR and FQNEAQ (reference sequence). Trimming left V 2 bases short and J 4 bases short, with 14 bases between. CDR3 loop: CASSLYRGWLETQYF. CDR3 DNA sequence: TGTGCCAGCAGCTTATATCGGGGTTGGCTAGAGACCCAGTACTTC.

The CDR3 protein is CASSFPGLNQGYGYTF. As DNA, the CDR3 is TGTGCCAGCAGTTTCCCGGGACTAAACCAAGGTTATGGCTACACCTTC. The chain has TRBV28 and TRBJ1-2, with D perhaps TRBD1 (5 bases). The CDR3 is made up of 16 amino acids. Trimming stripped 3 bases from V and 5 bases from J, with 19 bases between. Germline V lookup: CDR1 MDHEN, CDR2 SYDVKM.

This clonotype was found many times. The chain carries TRBV12-3 or TRBV12-4 and TRBJ2-7; perhaps D is TRBD1 or TRBD2 (5 bases each). Trimming removed 5 bases at V and 2 bases at J, with 13 bases between. The CDR3 is made up of 14 amino acids. CDR3 amino acids: CASSLRDGPYEQYF. Written as DNA, the CDR3 is TGTGCCAGCAGTCTCCGGGACGGGCCCTACGAGCAGTACTTC.